Listed below are T cell receptor beta chains from one sample, sequenced in a study of OX40 agonist ivuxolimab in advanced cancers. Sequencing was performed with immunoSEQ multiplex PCR; in TCRdb, only in-frame clones are kept and a portion is missing. The table has roughly 120,000 clones, more than 80% seen once. Sequencing was performed on CD4+ or CD8+ T cells sorted from blood, taken in a trial of the OX40 agonist ivuxolimab. Receptor source: an adult with an advanced solid tumor such as melanoma, head and neck, liver or kidney cancer. Both conserved end residues are part of each CDR3. D genes are given only for firm matches. Only part of the rows carry a size: once, few, many, or a class if the clone is expanded.

J: TRBJ2-2; D: -; size: -; V: TRBV9; CDR3: CASSAPPGVNTGELFF; DNA: TGTGCCAGCAGCGCCCCTCCCGGGGTGAACACCGGGGAGCTGTTTTTT
J: TRBJ1-1; D: -; size: once; V: TRBV28; CDR3: CASSLYGEAFF; DNA: TGTGCCAGCAGTTTATATGGTGAAGCTTTCTTT
J: TRBJ1-1; D: -; size: -; V: TRBV7-2; CDR3: CASSQQGGRYTEAFF; DNA: TGTGCCAGCAGCCAACAAGGTGGGAGGTACACTGAAGCTTTCTTT
J: TRBJ1-6; D: -; size: -; V: TRBV28; CDR3: CASSPDRSPSSPLHF; DNA: TGTGCCAGCAGCCCCGACAGGTCGCCGAGTTCACCCCTCCACTTT
J: TRBJ2-5; D: -; size: -; V: TRBV14; CDR3: CASSLLRNTKETQYF; DNA: TGTGCCAGCAGCCTCTTGAGGAACACAAAAGAGACCCAGTACTTC
J: TRBJ2-7; D: TRBD1; size: -; V: TRBV7-6; CDR3: CASSSTGTVGQYF; DNA: TGTGCCAGCAGCTCAACCGGGACAGTGGGGCAGTACTTC
J: TRBJ1-3; D: -; size: -; V: TRBV6-6; CDR3: CASGSGNTIYF; DNA: TGTGCCAGCGGCTCTGGAAACACCATATATTTT
J: TRBJ1-2; D: TRBD1; size: -; V: TRBV4-3; CDR3: CASSQERGPVGYTF; DNA: TGCGCCAGCAGCCAGGAAAGGGGGCCCGTCGGCTACACCTTC
J: TRBJ1-3; D: -; size: -; V: TRBV7-2; CDR3: CASRPQEGGNTIYF; DNA: TGTGCCAGCAGACCGCAGGAGGGTGGAAACACCATATATTTT
J: TRBJ2-5; D: -; size: -; V: TRBV18; CDR3: CASSPALGETQYF; DNA: TGTGCCAGCTCACCGGCCCTTGGGGAGACCCAGTACTTC
J: TRBJ1-2; D: TRBD1; size: once; V: TRBV2; CDR3: CASSPQGVGSYGYTF; DNA: TGTGCCAGCAGCCCACAGGGGGTAGGTAGCTATGGCTACACCTTC
J: TRBJ2-5; D: -; size: -; V: TRBV21-1; CDR3: CASSTRGGWETQYF; DNA: TGTGCCAGCAGCACGCGGGGGGGCTGGGAGACCCAGTACTTC
J: TRBJ2-6; D: -; size: -; V: TRBV5-1; CDR3: CASSLARDGSGANVLTF; DNA: TGCGCCAGCAGCTTGGCCCGGGACGGCTCTGGGGCCAACGTCCTGACTTTC
J: TRBJ2-7; D: -; size: once; V: TRBV28; CDR3: CASSHRQWGRIDEQYF; DNA: TGTGCCAGCAGCCACCGCCAGTGGGGTCGAATCGACGAGCAGTACTTC
J: TRBJ1-2; D: -; size: -; V: TRBV7-2; CDR3: CASTLPGHFYGYTF; DNA: TGTGCCAGCACCTTGCCGGGACACTTCTATGGCTACACCTTC
J: TRBJ2-1; D: -; size: -; V: TRBV25-1; CDR3: CASSRYNEQFF; DNA: TGTGCCAGCAGCCGATACAATGAGCAGTTCTTC
J: TRBJ1-6; D: -; size: -; V: TRBV19; CDR3: CASSEGSSYNSPLHF; DNA: TGTGCCAGTAGTGAGGGAAGCTCCTATAATTCACCCCTCCACTTT
J: TRBJ1-2; D: -; size: -; V: TRBV5-4; CDR3: CASSLSQALTNYGYTF; DNA: TGTGCCAGCAGCTTGAGCCAGGCATTAACTAACTATGGCTACACCTTC
J: TRBJ2-7; D: -; size: -; V: TRBV11-2; CDR3: CASSPQNPTVGSYEQYF; DNA: TGTGCCAGCAGCCCCCAAAACCCGACAGTAGGAAGCTACGAGCAGTACTTC
J: TRBJ2-3; D: -; size: -; V: TRBV28; CDR3: CASVRGGPTDTQYF; DNA: TGTGCCAGCGTCAGAGGGGGGCCCACAGATACGCAGTATTTT
J: TRBJ1-4; D: -; size: -; V: TRBV5-1; CDR3: CASSLATALNEKLFF; DNA: TGCGCCAGCAGCTTGGCGACAGCCCTTAATGAAAAACTGTTTTTT